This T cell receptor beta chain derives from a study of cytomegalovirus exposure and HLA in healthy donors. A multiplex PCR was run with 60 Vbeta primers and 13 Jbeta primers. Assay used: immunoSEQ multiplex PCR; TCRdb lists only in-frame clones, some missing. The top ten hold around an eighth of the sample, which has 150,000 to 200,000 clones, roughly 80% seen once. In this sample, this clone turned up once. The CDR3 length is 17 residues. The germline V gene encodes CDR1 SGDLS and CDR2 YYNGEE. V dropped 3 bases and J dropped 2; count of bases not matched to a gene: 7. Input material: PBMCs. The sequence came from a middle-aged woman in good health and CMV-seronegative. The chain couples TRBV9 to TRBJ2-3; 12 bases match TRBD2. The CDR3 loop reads CASSGGLAGIVTDTQYF. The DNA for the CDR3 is TGTGCCAGCAGCGGTGGACTAGCGGGGATAGTCACAGATACGCAGTATTTT.